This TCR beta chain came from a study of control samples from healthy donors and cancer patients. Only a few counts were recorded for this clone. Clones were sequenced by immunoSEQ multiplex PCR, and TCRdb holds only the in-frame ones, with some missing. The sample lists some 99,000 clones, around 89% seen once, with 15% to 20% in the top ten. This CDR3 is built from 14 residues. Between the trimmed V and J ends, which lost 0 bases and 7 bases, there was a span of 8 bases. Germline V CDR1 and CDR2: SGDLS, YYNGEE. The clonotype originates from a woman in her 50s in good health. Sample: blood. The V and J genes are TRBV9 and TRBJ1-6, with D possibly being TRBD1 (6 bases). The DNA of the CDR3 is TGTGCCAGCAGCGTAGCAGGGGACAATTCACCCCTCCACTTT. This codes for CASSVAGDNSPLHF.